This T cell receptor (beta chain) was observed in a study of a mutant IDH1 vaccine in newly diagnosed glioma. Study in general: Vaccine administration was initiated 4-6 weeks following radiotherapy alone, or with temozolomide cycles. Mean patient age was approximately 40 years; about 62% were male and around 40% female. Points from the study as a whole: Any relationship between pseudoprogression and changes in top peripheral T cell clonotypes seemed absent.

Sequenced by immunoSEQ multiplex PCR; TCRdb stores in-frame clones only, minus some. The sample lists about 32,000 clones; around 83% were seen once. Time point denoted: week 35, safety follow-up. In every dose of vaccine, 300 ug of mutant IDH1 20-mer peptide was given alongside topical imiquimod. Astrocytomas found in donors were new, WHO grade 3 or 4, IDH1-mutant and ATRX-lost. V was clipped by 0 bases and J by 2 bases, with 11 bases between them. The CDR3 is made up of 15 amino acids. Germline V gene data show CDR1 as SGHKS and CDR2 as YYEKEE (reference sequence). About this clone: As yet, its antigen is unknown.

Here the sequenced sample was PBMCs, taken from a glioma patient whose treatment included an IDH1 peptide vaccine. The genes are TRBV5-5 and TRBJ1-1, with D unresolved. The receptor was derived from a woman younger than 30 with glioma. The CDR3 region has the DNA TGTGCCAGCAGCTTGGATTCATGGGGTAACACTGAAGCTTTCTTT. Its protein product is CASSLDSWGNTEAFF.